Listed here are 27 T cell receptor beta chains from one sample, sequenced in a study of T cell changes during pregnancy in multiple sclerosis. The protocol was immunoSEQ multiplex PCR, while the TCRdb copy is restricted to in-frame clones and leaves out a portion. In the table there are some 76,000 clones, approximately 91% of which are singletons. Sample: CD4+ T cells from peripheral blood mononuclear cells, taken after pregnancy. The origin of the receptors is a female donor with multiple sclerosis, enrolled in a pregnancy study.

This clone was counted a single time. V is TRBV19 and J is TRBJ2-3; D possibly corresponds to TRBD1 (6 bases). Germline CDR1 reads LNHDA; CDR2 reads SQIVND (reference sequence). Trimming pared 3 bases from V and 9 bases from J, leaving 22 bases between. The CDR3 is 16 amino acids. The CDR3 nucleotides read TGTGCCAGTAGTATTGGGGGCCGTCAGGCCAGCACGACGCAGTATTTT. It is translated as CASSIGGRQASTTQYF.

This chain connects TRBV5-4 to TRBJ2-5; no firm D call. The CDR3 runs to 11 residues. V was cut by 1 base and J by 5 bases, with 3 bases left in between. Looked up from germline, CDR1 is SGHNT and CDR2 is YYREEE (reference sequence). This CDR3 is CASSLPETQYF. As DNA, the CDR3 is TGTGCCAGCAGCTTGCCGGAGACCCAGTACTTC.

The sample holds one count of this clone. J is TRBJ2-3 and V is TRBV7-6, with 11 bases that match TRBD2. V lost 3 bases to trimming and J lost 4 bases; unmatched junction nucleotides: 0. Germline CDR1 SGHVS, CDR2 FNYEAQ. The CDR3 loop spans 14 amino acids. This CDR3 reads CASSLGLAADTQYF. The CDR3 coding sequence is TGTGCCAGCAGCTTGGGACTAGCGGCAGATACGCAGTATTTT. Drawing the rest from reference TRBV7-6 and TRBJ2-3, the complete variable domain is GAGVSQSPRYKVTKRGQDVALRCDPISGHVSLYWYRQALGQGPEFLTYFNYEAQQDKSGLPNDRFSAERPEGSISTLTIQRTEQRDSAMYRCASSLGLAADTQYFGPGTRLTVL.

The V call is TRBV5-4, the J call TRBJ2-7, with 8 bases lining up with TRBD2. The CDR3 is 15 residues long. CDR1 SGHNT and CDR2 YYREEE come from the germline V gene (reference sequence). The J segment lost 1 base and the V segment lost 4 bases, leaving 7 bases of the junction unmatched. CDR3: CASSLTSGGSYEQYF. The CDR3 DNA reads TGTGCCAGCAGCCTAACTAGCGGAGGATCCTACGAGCAGTACTTC.

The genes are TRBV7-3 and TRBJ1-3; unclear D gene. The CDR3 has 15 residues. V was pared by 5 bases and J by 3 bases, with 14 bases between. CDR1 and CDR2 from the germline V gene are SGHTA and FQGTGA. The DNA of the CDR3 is TGTGCCAGCAGCCTCGGGGAGGGATTTGGAAACACCATATATTTT. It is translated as CASSLGEGFGNTIYF.

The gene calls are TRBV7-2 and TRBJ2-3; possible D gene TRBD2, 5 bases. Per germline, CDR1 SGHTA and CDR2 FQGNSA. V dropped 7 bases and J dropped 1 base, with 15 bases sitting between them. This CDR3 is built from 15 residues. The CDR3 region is CASKSRRARTDTQYF. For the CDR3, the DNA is TGTGCCAGCAAATCTCGGCGGGCCCGCACAGATACGCAGTATTTT.

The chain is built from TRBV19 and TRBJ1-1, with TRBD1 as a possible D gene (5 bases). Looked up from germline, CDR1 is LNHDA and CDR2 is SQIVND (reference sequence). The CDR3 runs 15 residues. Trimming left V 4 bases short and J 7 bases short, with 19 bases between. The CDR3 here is CASSTSRALVGEAFF. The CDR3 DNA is TGTGCCAGTAGTACGTCCAGGGCCCTGGTGGGTGAAGCTTTCTTT. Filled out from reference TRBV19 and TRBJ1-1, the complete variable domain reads DGGITQSPKYLFRKEGQNVTLSCEQNLNHDAMYWYRQDPGQGLRLIYYSQIVNDFQKGDIAEGYSVSREKKESFPLTVTSAQKNPTAFYLCASSTSRALVGEAFFGQGTRLTVV.

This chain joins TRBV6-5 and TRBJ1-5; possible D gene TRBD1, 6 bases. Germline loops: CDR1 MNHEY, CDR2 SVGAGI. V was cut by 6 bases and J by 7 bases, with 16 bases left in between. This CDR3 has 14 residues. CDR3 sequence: CASSPTGSGQPQHF. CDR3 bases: TGTGCCAGCAGCCCTACAGGGAGTGGGCAGCCCCAGCATTTT.

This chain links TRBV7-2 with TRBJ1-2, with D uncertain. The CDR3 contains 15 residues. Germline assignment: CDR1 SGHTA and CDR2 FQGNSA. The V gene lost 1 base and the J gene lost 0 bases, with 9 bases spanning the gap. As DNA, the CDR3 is TGTGCCAGCAGCTTAGAGCCCGGGGCTAACTATGGCTACACCTTC. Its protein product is CASSLEPGANYGYTF. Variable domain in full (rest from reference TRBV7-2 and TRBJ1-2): GAGVSQSPSNKVTEKGKDVELRCDPISGHTALYWYRQSLGQGLEFLIYFQGNSAPDKSGLPSDRFSAERTGGSVSTLTIQRTQQEDSAVYLCASSLEPGANYGYTFGSGTRLTVV.

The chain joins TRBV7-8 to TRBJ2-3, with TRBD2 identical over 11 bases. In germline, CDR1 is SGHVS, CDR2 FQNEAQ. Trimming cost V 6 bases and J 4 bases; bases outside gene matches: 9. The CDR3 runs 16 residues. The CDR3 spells CASSPQPGLAADTQYF. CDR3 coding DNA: TGTGCCAGCAGTCCCCAACCGGGACTAGCGGCAGATACGCAGTATTTT.

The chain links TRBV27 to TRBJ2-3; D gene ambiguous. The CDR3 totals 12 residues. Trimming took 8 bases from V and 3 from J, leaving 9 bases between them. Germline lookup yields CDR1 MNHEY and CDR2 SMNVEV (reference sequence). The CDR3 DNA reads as TGTGCCAGCGGCAGATTGACAGATACGCAGTATTTT. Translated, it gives CASGRLTDTQYF.

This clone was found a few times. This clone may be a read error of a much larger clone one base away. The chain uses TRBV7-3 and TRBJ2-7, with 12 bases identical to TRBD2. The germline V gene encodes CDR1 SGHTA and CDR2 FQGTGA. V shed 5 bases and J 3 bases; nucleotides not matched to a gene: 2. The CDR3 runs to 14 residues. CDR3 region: CASSPTSGSYEQYF. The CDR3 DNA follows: TGTGCCAGCAGCCCGACTAGCGGGAGCTACGAGCAGTACTTC.

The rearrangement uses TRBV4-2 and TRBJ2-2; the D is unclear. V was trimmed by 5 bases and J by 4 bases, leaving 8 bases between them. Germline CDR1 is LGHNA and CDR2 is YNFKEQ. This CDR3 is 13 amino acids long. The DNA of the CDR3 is TGTGCCAGCAGCTTAGAGAGCACCGGGGAGCTGTTTTTT. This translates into CASSLESTGELFF.

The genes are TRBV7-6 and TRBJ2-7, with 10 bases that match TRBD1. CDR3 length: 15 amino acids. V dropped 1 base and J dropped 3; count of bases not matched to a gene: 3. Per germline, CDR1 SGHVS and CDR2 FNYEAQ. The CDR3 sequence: CASSLGGQGLYEQYF. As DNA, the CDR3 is TGTGCCAGCAGCTTAGGGGGACAGGGGCTCTACGAGCAGTACTTC. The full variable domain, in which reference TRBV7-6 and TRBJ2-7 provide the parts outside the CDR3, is GAGVSQSPRYKVTKRGQDVALRCDPISGHVSLYWYRQALGQGPEFLTYFNYEAQQDKSGLPNDRFSAERPEGSISTLTIQRTEQRDSAMYRCASSLGGQGLYEQYFGPGTRLTVT.

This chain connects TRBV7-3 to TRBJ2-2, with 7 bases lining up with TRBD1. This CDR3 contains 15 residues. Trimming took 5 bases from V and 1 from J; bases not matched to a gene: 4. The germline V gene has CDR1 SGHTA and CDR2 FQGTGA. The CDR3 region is CASSRDSGNTGELFF. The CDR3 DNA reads TGTGCCAGCAGCCGGGACAGTGGGAACACCGGGGAGCTGTTTTTT. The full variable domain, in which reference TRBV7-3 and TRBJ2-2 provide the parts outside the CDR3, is GAGVSQTPSNKVTEKGKYVELRCDPISGHTALYWYRQSLGQGPEFLIYFQGTGAADDSGLPNDRFFAVRPEGSVSTLKIQRTERGDSAVYLCASSRDSGNTGELFFGEGSRLTVL.

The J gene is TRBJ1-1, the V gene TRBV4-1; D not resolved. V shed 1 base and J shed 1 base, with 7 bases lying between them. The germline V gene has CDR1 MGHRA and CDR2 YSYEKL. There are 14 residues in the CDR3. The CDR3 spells CASSQGTSNTEAFF. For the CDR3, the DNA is TGCGCCAGCAGCCAAGGCACATCGAACACTGAAGCTTTCTTT.

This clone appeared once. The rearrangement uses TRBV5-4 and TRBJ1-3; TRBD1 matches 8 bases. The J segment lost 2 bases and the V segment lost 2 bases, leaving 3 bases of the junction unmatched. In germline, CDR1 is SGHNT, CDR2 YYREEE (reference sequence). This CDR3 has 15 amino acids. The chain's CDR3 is CASSLGTGTGNTIYF. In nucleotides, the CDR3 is TGTGCCAGCAGCTTAGGGACAGGAACTGGAAACACCATATATTTT.

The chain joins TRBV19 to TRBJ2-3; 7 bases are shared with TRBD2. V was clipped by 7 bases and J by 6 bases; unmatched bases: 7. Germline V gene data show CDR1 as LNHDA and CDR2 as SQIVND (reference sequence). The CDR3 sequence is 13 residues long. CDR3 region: CASTPNGRDTQYF. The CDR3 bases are TGTGCCAGTACCCCCAACGGGAGGGATACGCAGTATTTT.

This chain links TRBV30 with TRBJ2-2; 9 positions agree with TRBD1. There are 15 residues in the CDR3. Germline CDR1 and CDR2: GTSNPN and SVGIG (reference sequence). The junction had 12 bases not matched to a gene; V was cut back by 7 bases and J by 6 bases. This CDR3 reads CASGTGGAIPGELFF. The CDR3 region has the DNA TGTGCCTCAGGAACAGGGGGCGCGATCCCCGGGGAGCTGTTTTTT.

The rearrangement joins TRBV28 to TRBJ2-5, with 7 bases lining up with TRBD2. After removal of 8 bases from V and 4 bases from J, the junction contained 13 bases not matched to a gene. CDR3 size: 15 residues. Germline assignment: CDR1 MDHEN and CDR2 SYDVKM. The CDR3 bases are TGTGCCAGCTCCTACCAGGGATCGGGAGGAGAGACCCAGTACTTC. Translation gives CASSYQGSGGETQYF. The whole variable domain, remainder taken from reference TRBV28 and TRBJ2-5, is DVKVTQSSRYLVKRTGEKVFLECVQDMDHENMFWYRQDPGLGLRLIYFSYDVKMKEKGDIPEGYSVSREKKERFSLILESASTNQTSMYLCASSYQGSGGETQYFGPGTRLLVL.

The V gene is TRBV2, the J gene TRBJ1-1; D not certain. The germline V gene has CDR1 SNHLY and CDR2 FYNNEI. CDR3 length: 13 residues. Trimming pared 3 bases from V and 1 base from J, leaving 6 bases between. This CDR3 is CASSEWANTEAFF. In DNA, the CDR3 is TGTGCCAGCAGTGAGTGGGCGAACACTGAAGCTTTCTTT.

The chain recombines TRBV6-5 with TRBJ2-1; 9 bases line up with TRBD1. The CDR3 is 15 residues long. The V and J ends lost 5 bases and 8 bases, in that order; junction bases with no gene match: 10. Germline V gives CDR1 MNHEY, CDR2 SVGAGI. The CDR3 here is CASSVRDREFYEQFF. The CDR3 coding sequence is TGTGCCAGCAGTGTTCGGGACAGGGAATTTTATGAGCAGTTCTTC.

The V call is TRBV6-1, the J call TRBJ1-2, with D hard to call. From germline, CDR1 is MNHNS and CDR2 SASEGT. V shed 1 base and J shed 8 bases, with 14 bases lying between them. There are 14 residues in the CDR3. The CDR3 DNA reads TGTGCCAGCAGTGAAGGCCACCAGGCGCACGGCTACACCTTC. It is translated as CASSEGHQAHGYTF.

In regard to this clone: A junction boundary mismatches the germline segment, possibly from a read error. Written as DNA, the CDR3 is TGTGCCAGCAGTGATGACTCTGGAATCACCATATATTTT. This translates into CASSDDSGITIYF. The rearrangement uses TRBV6-1 and TRBJ1-3; D uncertain. Germline V gene lookup returns CDR1 MNHNS and CDR2 SASEGT. This CDR3 has 13 amino acids.

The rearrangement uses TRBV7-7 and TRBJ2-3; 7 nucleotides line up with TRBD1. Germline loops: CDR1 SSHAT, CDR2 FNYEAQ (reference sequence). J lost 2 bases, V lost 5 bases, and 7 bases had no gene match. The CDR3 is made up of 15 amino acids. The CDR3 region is CASSPADRSTDTQYF. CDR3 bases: TGTGCCAGCAGCCCGGCGGACAGGTCCACAGATACGCAGTATTTT.

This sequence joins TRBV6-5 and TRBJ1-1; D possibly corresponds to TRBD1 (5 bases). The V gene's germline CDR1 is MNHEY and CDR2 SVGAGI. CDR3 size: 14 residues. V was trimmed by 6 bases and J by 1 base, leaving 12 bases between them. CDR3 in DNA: TGTGCCAGCAGGGAGGGGCCAAGGAACACTGAAGCTTTCTTT. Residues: CASREGPRNTEAFF.

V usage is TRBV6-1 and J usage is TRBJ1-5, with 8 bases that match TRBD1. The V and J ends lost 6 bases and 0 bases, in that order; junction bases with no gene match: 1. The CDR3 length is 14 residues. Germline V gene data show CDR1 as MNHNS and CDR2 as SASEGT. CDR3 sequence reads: CASRTGVSNQPQHF. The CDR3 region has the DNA TGTGCCAGCAGGACAGGGGTTAGCAATCAGCCCCAGCATTTT.